The 23 T cell receptor beta chains reported below all come from one sample, sequenced in a study of CD8+ T cells in alopecia areata. Treatment indicated: oral pan-JAK inhibitor, 5-10 mg twice daily. The authors extracted RNA and reverse transcribed it into cDNA as the sequencing template. Produced via immunoSEQ multiplex PCR; TCRdb's table is partial and in-frame only. This table has approximately 180,000 clones, about 65% appearing once. Sequenced material: CD4+ T cells sorted from blood, taken around week 47, from a patient treated with tofacitinib. These receptors were obtained from a human donor with alopecia areata.

V is TRBV30 and J is TRBJ2-3; unclear D gene. Trimming took off 2 bases at V and 8 bases at J, with 14 bases between the two ends. Germline CDR1 and CDR2: GTSNPN and SVGIG (reference sequence). There are 13 residues in the CDR3. CDR3 in DNA: TGTGCCTGGAGTTTAAATATGGGGTTTACGCAGTATTTT. The encoded protein is CAWSLNMGFTQYF.

The sample holds a few counts of this clone. This chain connects TRBV14 to TRBJ2-1; 7 nucleotides match TRBD2. Losses at the gene ends were 4 bases for V and 7 bases for J; bases not matched to a gene: 16. Germline CDR1 and CDR2: SGHDN and FVKESK. The CDR3 is 17 amino acids. This CDR3 is CASSLRRTSGMRNEQFF. The CDR3 DNA reads as TGTGCCAGCAGCCTAAGACGAACCAGCGGGATGCGGAATGAGCAGTTCTTC.

The gene calls are TRBV29-1 and TRBJ1-1; D is possibly TRBD1 (5 bases). The CDR3 is 17 amino acids. The ends were cut back, 3 bases at V and 1 base at J, with 21 bases in the middle. Germline V CDR1 and CDR2: SQVTM, ANQGSEA. The CDR3 DNA sequence: TGCAGCGTTGAGGGTGGGGAGGGGCGCCTACCGAACACTGAAGCTTTCTTT. Its protein product is CSVEGGEGRLPNTEAFF.

V usage is TRBV29-1 and J usage is TRBJ2-4, with 9 bases identical to TRBD1. V gave up 7 bases and J gave up 6 bases; unmatched junction bases: 4. Germline assignment: CDR1 SQVTM and CDR2 ANQGSEA. The CDR3 extends over 12 amino acids. The CDR3 region is CSGGQGGNIQYF. The CDR3 DNA reads TGCAGCGGGGGACAGGGCGGAAACATTCAGTACTTC.

This clone appeared once. The chain recombines TRBV29-1 with TRBJ2-7, with TRBD1 matching 8 bases. V lost 4 bases, J lost 2 bases, and 1 base stayed unmatched. CDR1 and CDR2 from the germline V gene are SQVTM and ANQGSEA. The CDR3 has 12 amino acids. This CDR3 is CSVGDRPYEQYF. DNA of the CDR3: TGCAGCGTTGGGGACAGGCCCTACGAGCAGTACTTC.

The chain combines TRBV28 with TRBJ2-7, with a possible D match to TRBD2 (5 bases). CDR1 and CDR2 (germline): MDHEN, SYDVKM. The CDR3 runs to 12 residues. CDR3 DNA: TGTGCGACCGGGGAGAGGGTCTACGAGCAGTACTTC. It specifies CATGERVYEQYF. The whole variable domain, remainder taken from reference TRBV28 and TRBJ2-7, is DVKVTQSSRYLVKRTGEKVFLECVQDMDHENMFWYRQDPGLGLRLIYFSYDVKMKEKGDIPEGYSVSREKKERFSLILESASTNQTSMYLCATGERVYEQYFGPGTRLTVT.

The rearrangement uses TRBV11-2 and TRBJ2-7; D is undetermined. V lost 1 base and J 3 bases, leaving 10 bases between the germline ends. The length of the CDR3 is 14 residues. Germline V lookup: CDR1 SGHAT, CDR2 FQNNGV. CDR3 sequence reads: CASSLAGRVYEQYF. The CDR3 DNA reads TGTGCCAGCAGCTTAGCCGGCAGAGTCTACGAGCAGTACTTC.

The rearrangement uses TRBV29-1 and TRBJ2-3, with 9 nucleotides matching TRBD1. This CDR3 region has 15 residues. CDR1 SQVTM and CDR2 ANQGSEA come from the germline V gene. With 6 bases clipped from V and 2 bases from J, the junction kept 9 bases outside the gene matches. The CDR3 DNA reads as TGCAGCGTCTTGCAACAGGGGGCTCACACAGATACGCAGTATTTT. Its translation is CSVLQQGAHTDTQYF.

V is TRBV9 and J is TRBJ2-1, with D hard to call. Germline V gene sequence: CDR1 SGDLS, CDR2 YYNGEE. Trimming pared 4 bases from V and 6 bases from J, leaving 11 bases between. The CDR3 has 13 residues. Here the CDR3 DNA reads TGTGCCAGCAGCTCCCACCACGGCAATGAGCAGTTCTTC. It yields the protein CASSSHHGNEQFF.

This clone was detected only once. This rearrangement joins TRBV30 to TRBJ1-2; 9 bases align to TRBD1. Germline CDR1 and CDR2: GTSNPN and SVGIG (reference sequence). V lost 7 bases, J lost 4 bases, and 7 bases stayed unmatched. This CDR3 spans 13 amino acids. DNA of the CDR3: TGTGCCTCTGGACAGGGGCAGGGCTATGGCTACACCTTC. It codes for CASGQGQGYGYTF.

The chain joins TRBV27 to TRBJ2-1; D is unclear. The CDR3 length is 17 residues. Germline lookup yields CDR1 MNHEY and CDR2 SMNVEV (reference sequence). Between the trimmed V and J ends, which lost 6 bases and 0 bases, there was a span of 18 bases. For the CDR3, the DNA is TGTGCCAGCAGCCTAAACACCAGGTTAAGCTCCTACAATGAGCAGTTCTTC. Protein: CASSLNTRLSSYNEQFF.

This clone occurred once. DNA of the CDR3: TGTGCCAGCAGCGCCGGGACAGGAGGCGTGGGATCCCTCCACTTT. It codes for CASSAGTGGVGSLHF. The V call is TRBV5-4, the J call TRBJ1-6, with 8 bases that match TRBD1. The CDR3 length is 15 residues. From germline, CDR1 is SGHNT and CDR2 YYREEE (reference sequence). V shed 4 bases, J shed 14 bases, and the junction held 14 bases outside the gene matches. The full variable domain, in which reference TRBV5-4 and TRBJ1-6 provide the parts outside the CDR3, is ETGVTQSPTHLIKTRGQQVTLRCSSQSGHNTVSWYQQALGQGPQFIFQYYREEENGRGNFPPRFSGLQFPNYSSELNVNALELDDSALYLCASSAGTGGVGSLHFGNGTRLTVT.

J is TRBJ2-7 and V is TRBV7-2; D is possibly TRBD1 (6 bases). V was trimmed by 3 bases and J by 4 bases, leaving 16 bases between them. Germline values: CDR1 SGHTA, CDR2 FQGNSA. The CDR3 totals 15 residues. This CDR3 is CASSFLQGPDYEQYF. The CDR3 DNA follows: TGTGCCAGCAGCTTCCTACAGGGTCCCGATTACGAGCAGTACTTC.

This sequence joins TRBV2 and TRBJ2-7; D is unresolved. Germline lookup yields CDR1 SNHLY and CDR2 FYNNEI. V was pared by 2 bases and J by 2 bases, with 13 bases between. The CDR3 has 15 residues. The DNA of the CDR3 is TGTGCCAGCAGTGAAAGGCAGTCGATAACCTACGAGCAGTACTTC. It is translated as CASSERQSITYEQYF.

This clone was counted ten times or more. V is TRBV2 and J is TRBJ2-1; TRBD1 might be the D (6 bases). Deletions cut 5 bases from V and 4 bases from J, with 12 bases between. The length of the CDR3 is 14 residues. Per the germline V gene, CDR1 is SNHLY and CDR2 is FYNNEI. The CDR3 sequence: CASSLTGQYNEQFF. The CDR3 DNA follows: TGTGCCAGCAGTTTAACGGGACAATACAATGAGCAGTTCTTC.

The V and J genes are TRBV4-3 and TRBJ2-7, with 11 bases lining up with TRBD1. The germline V gene encodes CDR1 LGHNA and CDR2 YSLEER. J was trimmed by 3 bases and V by 4 bases; bases with no gene match: 5. The CDR3 spans 15 residues. CDR3 sequence: CASSRVGTGGYEQYF. In DNA form, the CDR3 reads TGCGCCAGCAGCCGCGTTGGGACAGGGGGCTACGAGCAGTACTTC.

V usage is TRBV5-6 and J usage is TRBJ2-3; D is uncertain. CDR1 SGHDT and CDR2 YYEEEE come from the germline V gene. Between the trimmed V and J ends, which lost 2 bases and 2 bases, there was a span of 3 bases. The CDR3 runs 12 residues. Written as DNA, the CDR3 is TGTGCCAGCAGCTTCTCCACAGATACGCAGTATTTT. Encoded protein: CASSFSTDTQYF.

This sequence joins TRBV30 and TRBJ2-1; possible D gene TRBD1, 6 bases. Trimming shortened V by 4 bases and J by 5 bases, and 12 bases separated the two germline ends. Looked up from germline, CDR1 is GTSNPN and CDR2 is SVGIG (reference sequence). The CDR3 length is 13 residues. The CDR3 DNA reads TGTGCCTGGACAGGGGCGATTAACAATGAGCAGTTCTTC. Amino acid sequence: CAWTGAINNEQFF. Together with reference TRBV30 and TRBJ2-1, the CDR3 gives the full variable domain: SQTIHQWPATLVQPVGSPLSLECTVEGTSNPNLYWYRQAAGRGLQLLFYSVGIGQISSEVPQNLSASRPQDRQFILSSKKLLLSDSGFYLCAWTGAINNEQFFGPGTRLTVL.

The chain uses TRBV29-1 and TRBJ1-2, with TRBD1 matching over 9 bases. V dropped 7 bases and J dropped 10; count of bases not matched to a gene: 7. The CDR3 has 11 amino acids. Looked up from germline, CDR1 is SQVTM and CDR2 is ANQGSEA. In DNA, the CDR3 is TGCAGCGCCCGGACAGGGGTTGCCTACACCTTC. As protein: CSARTGVAYTF.

The table lists this clone with a count of one. The chain couples TRBV5-1 to TRBJ2-3, with D possibly matching TRBD2 (5 bases). The CDR3 extends over 15 amino acids. Trimming removed 2 bases at V and 0 bases at J, with 10 bases between. Germline V gene lookup returns CDR1 SGHRS and CDR2 YFSETQ. This CDR3 reads CASSLAVASTDTQYF. The CDR3 bases are TGCGCCAGCAGCTTAGCGGTAGCCAGCACAGATACGCAGTATTTT.

The chain recombines TRBV4-1 with TRBJ2-1, with 8 bases identical to TRBD1. The CDR3 covers 15 residues. Germline assignment: CDR1 MGHRA and CDR2 YSYEKL. The ends lost 1 base at V and 9 bases at J; junction bases unmatched: 8. The DNA for the CDR3 is TGCGCCAGCAGCCAAGTTGGCCAGGGGGCAGGTGAGCAGTTCTTC. Protein sequence: CASSQVGQGAGEQFF.

This clone was seen many times. The rearrangement links TRBV5-1 to TRBJ1-1, with 7 bases aligning to TRBD1. The CDR3 consists of 14 residues. Germline V gene data show CDR1 as SGHRS and CDR2 as YFSETQ. The V segment lost 4 bases and the J segment 3 bases; nucleotides outside the gene matches: 6. In DNA, the CDR3 is TGCGCCAGCAGCGCACAGGGGAAGCACACTGAAGCTTTCTTT. Translation: CASSAQGKHTEAFF.

J is TRBJ1-6 and V is TRBV9, with D hard to call. Trimming shortened V by 1 base and J by 8 bases, and 10 bases separated the two germline ends. This CDR3 is 14 amino acids long. Germline V gene sequence: CDR1 SGDLS, CDR2 YYNGEE. As DNA, the CDR3 is TGTGCCAGCAGCGTACTTCTAAAGGATTCACCCCTCCACTTT. Translating it yields CASSVLLKDSPLHF.